The next 3 T cell receptor beta chains were all read from a single sample in a study of cytomegalovirus exposure and HLA in healthy donors. The PCR had 60 Vbeta and 13 Jbeta primers. Repertoires were generated with immunoSEQ multiplex PCR, while TCRdb's copy carries only in-frame clones and drops some. The sample has 200,000 to 250,000 clones; 75% to 90% are singletons. Source material: PBMCs. These receptors all come from a boy younger than 10 in good health and CMV-seronegative.

The chain is built from TRBV21-1 and TRBJ1-1; the D call TRBD1 from the table was never checked on the DNA. TRBV21-1 is a listed pseudogene. CDR3 size: 17 residues. The CDR3 here is CASSTPGTDPINTEAFF. CDR3 nucleotides: TGTGCCAGCAGCACCCCCGGGACAGACCCCATCAACACTGAAGCTTTCTTT.

The rearrangement links TRBV4-2 to TRBJ1-1; 9 bases fit TRBD1. The CDR3 sequence is 16 residues long. CDR1 and CDR2 from the germline V gene are LGHNA and YNFKEQ. J lost 1 base, V lost 5 bases, and 8 bases had no gene match. The DNA for the CDR3 is TGTGCCAGCAGCAACGACAGGGGGGAAGGGAACACTGAAGCTTTCTTT. Residues: CASSNDRGEGNTEAFF.

V is TRBV27 and J is TRBJ1-2, with D uncertain. V dropped 4 bases and J dropped 11 bases, with 14 bases sitting between them. Germline values: CDR1 MNHEY, CDR2 SMNVEV (reference sequence). This CDR3 comprises 12 residues. CDR3 coding DNA: TGTGCCAGCAGTTCCCCTGGAGGCTATTACACCTTC. The encoded protein is CASSSPGGYYTF.